The clone carrying this T cell receptor (beta chain) was detected once. The antigen remains unidentified. This may stem from a read error, because a much larger clone lies one nucleotide away. Amplification of TCR beta CDR3 was performed by multiplex PCR with 32 V and 13 J primers. TCRdb recomputed calls from the multiplex PCR reads with MiXCR, one row per CDR3 protein. The sample comprises about 4,700 distinct CDR3 sequences, roughly 20% of which are singletons, and approximately 11% rests with the top ten. This sample stems from a study of immune heterogeneity within non-small cell lung tumors. Samples each supplied approximately 0.55 ug of bulk tumor genomic DNA as template. Multiple widely separated biopsies were taken from each primary tumor at surgery. The study enrolled patients with untreated, newly diagnosed non-small cell lung cancer who underwent curative surgery. Everyone who gave samples had just been diagnosed with non-small cell lung cancer and was having surgery with curative intent.

Germline CDR1 reads GTSNPN; CDR2 reads SVGIG (reference sequence). CDR3 size: 15 residues. V lost 4 bases and J lost 2; bases outside the gene matches: 2. Study-level results: There were identical dominant CDR3 beta clonotypes recurring across tumor sites within a patient, together with site-unique high-frequency clones. Comparison across individual patients showed largely distinct high-frequency T-cell receptor beta clonotypes. Although only moderate, the correlation of local T-cell clonality with local tumor mutational burden was significant (R 0.3 to 0.4).

V and J are TRBV30 and TRBJ2-1; 13 bases are shared with TRBD2. The sequenced sample consisted of lung tumor tissue. The receptor comes from a man in his sixties with non-small cell lung cancer. In DNA form, the CDR3 reads TGTGCCTGGATTACTAGCGGGAGGGCCTACAATGAGCAGTTCTTC. Its protein product is CAWITSGRAYNEQFF.